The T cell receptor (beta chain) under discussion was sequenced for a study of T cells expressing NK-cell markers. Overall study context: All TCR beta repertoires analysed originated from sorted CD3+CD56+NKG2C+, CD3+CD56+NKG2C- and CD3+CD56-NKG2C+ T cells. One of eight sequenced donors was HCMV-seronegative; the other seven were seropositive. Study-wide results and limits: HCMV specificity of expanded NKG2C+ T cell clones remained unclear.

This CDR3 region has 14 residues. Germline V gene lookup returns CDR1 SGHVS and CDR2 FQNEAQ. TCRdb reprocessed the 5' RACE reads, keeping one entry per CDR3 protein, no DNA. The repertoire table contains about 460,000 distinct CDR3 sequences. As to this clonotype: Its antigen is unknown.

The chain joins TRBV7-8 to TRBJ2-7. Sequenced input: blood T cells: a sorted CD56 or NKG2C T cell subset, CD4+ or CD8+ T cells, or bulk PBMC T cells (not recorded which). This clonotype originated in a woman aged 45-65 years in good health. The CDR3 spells CASSLYDLSYEQYF.